These 28 T cell receptor beta chains share one sample of origin, sequenced in a study of blood T cells in healthy people across ages. Next came a second PCR, run for about 6 to 12 cycles, which used a sample-barcoded 5' primer along with a J-beta primer mix. TCRdb recomputed calls from the 5' RACE reads with MiXCR, one row per CDR3 protein. In the table there are hundreds of thousands of distinct CDR3 sequences, roughly 60% of which are singletons. Sequencing was performed on blood. All receptors derive from a man aged 25-45 years in good health.

This clonotype was counted ten times or more. The rearrangement uses TRBV29-1 and TRBJ2-6; 7 bases align to TRBD1. Losses at the gene ends were 5 bases for V and 1 base for J; bases not matched to a gene: 2. The length of the CDR3 is 14 residues. Germline loops: CDR1 SQVTM, CDR2 ANQGSEA. The CDR3 DNA reads as TGCAGCGTTCCACAGGGGTCTGGGGCCAACGTCCTGACTTTC. Translating gives CSVPQGSGANVLTF.

CDR3 bases: TGTGCCAGCTCACCCGAGACAGCGTCCTACAATGAGCAGTTCTTC. The encoded protein is CASSPETASYNEQFF. The V gene is TRBV18, the J gene TRBJ2-1, with D possibly TRBD1 on 5 matching bases. The germline V gene has CDR1 KGHSH and CDR2 LQKENI. The germline V and J ends were trimmed by 3 bases and 1 base, with 10 bases remaining between them. The CDR3 is 15 residues long.

The gene calls are TRBV20-1 and TRBJ2-3; 11 bases map to TRBD2. V gave up 5 bases and J gave up 6 bases; unmatched junction bases: 4. Germline V lookup: CDR1 DFQATT, CDR2 SNEGSKA (reference sequence). The CDR3 is made up of 13 amino acids. The CDR3: CSARRTSGDTQYF. DNA of the CDR3: TGCAGTGCTCGGCGGACTAGCGGGGATACGCAGTATTTT.

In its sample, this clonotype was seen once. V usage is TRBV4-1 and J usage is TRBJ2-3; 7 bases map to TRBD2. This CDR3 is 17 amino acids long. CDR1 is MGHRA, CDR2 YSYEKL, per germline. V was pared by 0 bases and J by 3 bases, with 9 bases of the junction left unmatched. The CDR3 nucleotides read TGCGCCAGCAGCCAAGATCGGACTAGTGATTCGACAGATACGCAGTATTTT. Protein sequence: CASSQDRTSDSTDTQYF.

The V gene is TRBV12-3 or TRBV12-4, the J gene TRBJ1-4; possibly TRBD1 for D (5 bases). The CDR3 has 12 residues. The V end lost 5 bases, the J end lost 8 bases, and 9 bases lay between the germline ends. CDR3 sequence: CASSTRVEKLFF. CDR3 coding DNA: TGTGCCAGCAGTACCAGGGTGGAAAAACTGTTTTTT.

V is TRBV29-1 and J is TRBJ2-1; 8 positions match TRBD1. With 5 bases clipped from V and 6 bases from J, the junction kept 6 bases outside the gene matches. Germline V gives CDR1 SQVTM, CDR2 ANQGSEA. The CDR3 loop spans 13 amino acids. CDR3 bases: TGCAGCGTTCGAACAGGGGGGAGCAATGAGCAGTTCTTC. This codes for CSVRTGGSNEQFF.

The genes are TRBV6-5 and TRBJ2-1; unclear D gene. Trimming stripped 5 bases from V and 4 bases from J, with 9 bases between. The CDR3 spans 13 residues. Germline V gives CDR1 MNHEY, CDR2 SVGAGI. The CDR3 bases are TGTGCCAGCAGTCCCATCCTTTACAATGAGCAGTTCTTC. Translation: CASSPILYNEQFF.

At least ten counts were recorded for this clonotype. This chain links TRBV29-1 with TRBJ2-5; 10 bases match TRBD1. CDR3 length: 14 residues. J was trimmed by 4 bases and V by 7 bases; bases with no gene match: 9. CDR1 is SQVTM and CDR2 is ANQGSEA in the germline V gene. The CDR3 region has the DNA TGCAGCGCTGAGGGGACAGGGGTTAGAGAGACCCAGTACTTC. Translating gives CSAEGTGVRETQYF. Full variable domain (rest looked up from reference TRBV29-1 and TRBJ2-5): SAVISQKPSRDICQRGTSLTIQCQVDSQVTMMFWYRQQPGQSLTLIATANQGSEATYESGFVIDKFPISRPNLTFSTLTVSNMSPEDSSIYLCSAEGTGVRETQYFGPGTRLLVL.

The genes are TRBV7-8 and TRBJ1-1, with D perhaps TRBD1 (5 bases). The CDR3 spans 14 residues. V dropped 1 base and J dropped 3 bases, with 9 bases sitting between them. CDR1 and CDR2 from the germline V gene are SGHVS and FQNEAQ. Here the CDR3 reads CASSLVSTDTEAFF. The CDR3 DNA follows: TGTGCCAGCAGCTTAGTTTCGACAGACACTGAAGCTTTCTTT.

The chain combines TRBV7-9 with TRBJ1-4; 7 nucleotides match TRBD1. V gave up 5 bases and J gave up 5 bases; unmatched junction bases: 8. This CDR3 spans 15 amino acids. Germline assignment: CDR1 SEHNR and CDR2 FQNEAQ (reference sequence). The CDR3 sequence is CASSLPTGRNEKLFF. In DNA form, the CDR3 reads TGTGCCAGCAGCCTCCCGACAGGGCGCAATGAAAAACTGTTTTTT.

The genes are TRBV7-8 and TRBJ1-2; the match to TRBD1 covers 8 bases. The CDR3 has 14 residues. J was trimmed by 5 bases and V by 5 bases; bases with no gene match: 7. CDR1 SGHVS and CDR2 FQNEAQ come from the germline V gene. This CDR3 reads CASSRTGRGYGYTF. The CDR3 bases are TGTGCCAGCAGCCGGACAGGGAGGGGGTATGGCTACACCTTC.

The chain joins TRBV7-2 to TRBJ2-7; D gene ambiguous. CDR1 and CDR2 (germline): SGHTA, FQGNSA. The CDR3 spans 14 residues. V lost 6 bases and J 3 bases, leaving 15 bases between the germline ends. The CDR3, as DNA: TGTGCCAGCAGTCAGACGGTCACCAGCTACGAGCAGTACTTC. This codes for CASSQTVTSYEQYF.

The CDR3 DNA sequence: TGCAGTGCTAGAGATCTCAAGCGGGGGGGTTACAATGAGCAGTTCTTC. This codes for CSARDLKRGGYNEQFF. This rearrangement joins TRBV20-1 to TRBJ2-1; 10 bases fit TRBD2. CDR1 and CDR2 from the germline V gene are DFQATT and SNEGSKA (reference sequence). The CDR3 contains 16 residues. Trimming removed 0 bases from V and 4 bases from J; junction bases left unmatched: 6.

This chain connects TRBV13 to TRBJ1-6; 7 bases fit TRBD1. The CDR3 sequence is 16 residues long. After removal of 4 bases from V and 12 bases from J, the junction contained 15 bases not matched to a gene. Germline CDR1 reads PRHDT; CDR2 reads FYEKMQ (reference sequence). The CDR3 sequence is CASSSHRGVRWEPLHF. CDR3 in DNA: TGTGCCAGCAGCTCCCACAGGGGCGTACGCTGGGAACCCCTCCACTTT.

This chain uses TRBV6-2 or TRBV6-3 with TRBJ2-7; 7 bases line up with TRBD1. The CDR3 runs 14 residues. Germline CDR1 reads MNHEY; CDR2 reads SVGEGT. Germline trimming cut 6 bases from V and 3 bases from J; bases unmatched to any gene: 8. The CDR3 DNA sequence: TGTGCCAGCAGCTTCGGACAGGCGAACTACGAGCAGTACTTC. Protein: CASSFGQANYEQYF.

The rearrangement uses TRBV29-1 and TRBJ2-7; 9 bases align to TRBD1. With V trimmed by 5 bases and J by 9 bases, 11 bases remained unmatched. Germline V gives CDR1 SQVTM, CDR2 ANQGSEA. The length of the CDR3 is 13 residues. Here the CDR3 reads CSVWTGEVDAQYF. The CDR3 nucleotides read TGCAGCGTTTGGACAGGGGAGGTGGACGCGCAGTACTTC.

The gene calls are TRBV12-3 or TRBV12-4 and TRBJ2-3, with D maybe TRBD2 (7 bases). The CDR3 is 16 residues long. Trimming removed 6 bases from V and 5 bases from J, with 21 bases in between. The CDR3 bases are TGTGCCAGCAGCCGCAGGCTTCGGGGGGCAGGAGATACGCAGTATTTT. Amino acid sequence: CASSRRLRGAGDTQYF.

The chain's CDR3 is CAILDQGGITDTQYF. The CDR3, as DNA: TGCGCCATCCTGGACCAGGGGGGGATCACAGATACGCAGTATTTT. The rearrangement links TRBV10-2 to TRBJ2-3; perhaps D is TRBD1 or TRBD2 (7 bases each). V was clipped by 10 bases and J by 2 bases, with 19 bases between them. Germline V CDR1 and CDR2: WSHSY, SAAADI. This CDR3 has 15 amino acids.

This clonotype was seen more than once but under ten times. The chain joins TRBV29-1 to TRBJ2-7, with 7 bases that match TRBD1. The CDR3 consists of 16 residues. Per germline, CDR1 SQVTM and CDR2 ANQGSEA. V shed 5 bases, J shed 0 bases, and the junction held 13 bases outside the gene matches. The CDR3 nucleotides are TGCAGCGTTATTCCGGGACAGCTAAGAAGCTCCTACGAGCAGTACTTC. Translating gives CSVIPGQLRSSYEQYF.

In its sample, this clonotype was seen a few times. The chain combines TRBV7-2 with TRBJ1-2; 7 bases match TRBD1. The CDR3 has 14 amino acids. Germline CDR1 is SGHTA and CDR2 is FQGNSA. The V gene end was trimmed by 5 bases and the J gene end by 6 bases; junction bases not matched to a gene: 9. The CDR3 reads CASSRTDREDGYTF. CDR3 coding DNA: TGTGCCAGCAGCCGGACCGACAGGGAGGATGGCTACACCTTC.

The chain recombines TRBV20-1 with TRBJ2-5; 9 bases align to TRBD1. The CDR3 length is 12 residues. With 6 bases clipped from V and 12 bases from J, the junction kept 11 bases outside the gene matches. CDR1 and CDR2 from the germline V gene are DFQATT and SNEGSKA (reference sequence). The CDR3 nucleotides read TGCAGTGCCGAGACGGGACAGGGAGAAAAGTACTTC. This encodes CSAETGQGEKYF.

The rearrangement uses TRBV20-1 and TRBJ2-1; the match to TRBD2 covers 8 bases. CDR1 is DFQATT, CDR2 SNEGSKA, per germline (reference sequence). J gave up 5 bases and V 5 bases, and 8 bases lay outside the gene matches. CDR3 length equals 14 residues. The CDR3, as DNA: TGCAGTGCTGACGGGCTAGCGGGCAACAATGAGCAGTTCTTC. Its translation: CSADGLAGNNEQFF.

This clonotype appeared a few times. This chain joins TRBV29-1 and TRBJ2-3; the D gene is possibly TRBD1 (6 bases). CDR3 length equals 16 residues. V dropped 3 bases and J dropped 2 bases, with 18 bases sitting between them. CDR1 and CDR2 (germline): SQVTM, ANQGSEA. The chain's CDR3 is CSVEGTGIAPTDTQYF. Here the CDR3 DNA reads TGCAGCGTTGAGGGCACAGGGATAGCCCCCACAGATACGCAGTATTTT.

The chain joins TRBV9 to TRBJ2-1, with 10 bases fitting TRBD2. The CDR3 totals 16 residues. The J segment lost 7 bases and the V segment lost 0 bases, leaving 7 bases of the junction unmatched. Germline V gene lookup returns CDR1 SGDLS and CDR2 YYNGEE. DNA for the CDR3: TGTGCCAGCAGCGTAGCGAGAGCGGGGGGGAGAAATGAGCAGTTCTTC. This codes for CASSVARAGGRNEQFF.

V and J are TRBV20-1 and TRBJ1-2, with no clear D. The CDR3 consists of 13 residues. In germline, CDR1 is DFQATT, CDR2 SNEGSKA (reference sequence). With 3 bases removed from V and 6 bases from J, the gap between germline ends came to 14 bases. The CDR3 DNA reads as TGCAGTGCTAGTGCGGGCCAGATAAATGGCTACACCTTC. Protein product: CSASAGQINGYTF.

This rearrangement joins TRBV7-2 to TRBJ2-6; D is unresolved. CDR1 is SGHTA and CDR2 is FQGNSA in the germline V gene. Trimming shortened V by 1 base and J by 0 bases, and 16 bases separated the two germline ends. There are 19 residues in the CDR3. The CDR3 here is CASSLVAPHSSSGANVLTF. The CDR3 nucleotides read TGTGCCAGCAGCTTAGTCGCACCGCATTCCAGCTCTGGGGCCAACGTCCTGACTTTC.

This clonotype was detected a few times. This chain connects TRBV10-3 to TRBJ1-1; no reliable D call. Germline V gene sequence: CDR1 ENHRY, CDR2 SYGVKD. CDR3 length equals 12 residues. V shed 10 bases and J shed 3 bases, with 12 bases lying between them. The CDR3 sequence is CATTIGDTEAFF. CDR3 nucleotide sequence: TGTGCCACTACGATTGGGGACACTGAAGCTTTCTTT.

The genes are TRBV20-1 and TRBJ2-7, with 9 bases matching TRBD2. CDR3 size: 15 residues. Germline CDR1 DFQATT, CDR2 SNEGSKA (reference sequence). J gave up 2 bases and V 5 bases, and 10 bases lay outside the gene matches. CDR3 bases: TGCAGTGCTCCCCTTCTAAGCGGGGGGCCCTACGAGCAGTACTTC. Protein: CSAPLLSGGPYEQYF.